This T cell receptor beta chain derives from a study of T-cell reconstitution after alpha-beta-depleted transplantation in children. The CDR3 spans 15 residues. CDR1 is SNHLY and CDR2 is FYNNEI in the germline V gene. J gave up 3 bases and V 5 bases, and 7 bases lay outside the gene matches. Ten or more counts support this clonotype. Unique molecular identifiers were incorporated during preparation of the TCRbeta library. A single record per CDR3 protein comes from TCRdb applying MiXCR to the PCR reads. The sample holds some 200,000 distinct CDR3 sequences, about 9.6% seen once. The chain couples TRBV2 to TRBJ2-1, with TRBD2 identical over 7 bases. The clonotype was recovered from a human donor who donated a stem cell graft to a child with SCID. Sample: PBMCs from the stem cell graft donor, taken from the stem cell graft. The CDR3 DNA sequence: TGTGCCAGCAGTAGGTCCGGGGGGTTCTACAATGAGCAGTTCTTC. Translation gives CASSRSGGFYNEQFF.